These 29 T cell receptor beta chains were sequenced from one sample in a study of blood T cell repertoires in COVID-19. Profiling relied on immunoSEQ multiplex PCR, and the TCRdb table lists in-frame clones only, not all of them. Of roughly 190,000 clones in the sample, 85% were seen once. The specimen was peripheral blood. The receptor set was obtained from a woman aged 55-70 years with acute or convalescent COVID-19.

This clone was detected a few times. This chain joins TRBV19 and TRBJ1-5; perhaps TRBD1 as D (6 bases). V dropped 5 bases and J dropped 2 bases, with 16 bases sitting between them. This CDR3 is built from 16 residues. Germline V CDR1 and CDR2: LNHDA, SQIVND (reference sequence). Here the CDR3 reads CASSFGTSGGNQPQHF. CDR3 coding DNA: TGTGCCAGTAGTTTCGGGACATCTGGGGGCAATCAGCCCCAGCATTTT. The full variable domain, completed using reference TRBV19 and TRBJ1-5, is DGGITQSPKYLFRKEGQNVTLSCEQNLNHDAMYWYRQDPGQGLRLIYYSQIVNDFQKGDIAEGYSVSREKKESFPLTVTSAQKNPTAFYLCASSFGTSGGNQPQHFGDGTRLSIL.

The chain has TRBV19 and TRBJ2-5; D gene ambiguous. CDR3 length: 13 amino acids. V gave up 5 bases and J gave up 5 bases, with 12 bases separating them. Per germline, CDR1 LNHDA and CDR2 SQIVND (reference sequence). CDR3 sequence: CASSGLTGETQYF. The CDR3 region has the DNA TGTGCCAGTAGTGGCCTGACCGGGGAGACCCAGTACTTC.

This chain uses TRBV7-3 with TRBJ1-1; 8 bases align to TRBD1. Germline V gives CDR1 SGHTA, CDR2 FQGTGA. This CDR3 has 13 residues. J lost 5 bases, V lost 5 bases, and 4 bases had no gene match. The DNA of the CDR3 is TGTGCCAGCAGCCAACAGGGGGGGACTGAAGCTTTCTTT. Its translation: CASSQQGGTEAFF.

The V call is TRBV5-1, the J call TRBJ2-1; 10 bases agree with TRBD2. The CDR3 contains 16 residues. Germline values: CDR1 SGHRS, CDR2 YFSETQ. The J segment lost 7 bases and the V segment lost 1 base, leaving 8 bases of the junction unmatched. The CDR3 here is CASSLSPSGSWNEQFF. The CDR3 nucleotides are TGCGCCAGCAGCTTGAGCCCTAGCGGGAGCTGGAATGAGCAGTTCTTC.

In this sample, this clone turned up once. V is TRBV19 and J is TRBJ2-2, with 14 bases matching TRBD2. The J segment lost 0 bases and the V segment lost 7 bases, leaving 4 bases of the junction unmatched. Germline V gene lookup returns CDR1 LNHDA and CDR2 SQIVND (reference sequence). This CDR3 comprises 17 residues. CDR3 bases: TGTGCCAGTAAGGGACTAGCGGGAGTAGCGAACACCGGGGAGCTGTTTTTT. This sequence encodes CASKGLAGVANTGELFF. Full variable domain (missing parts from reference TRBV19 and TRBJ2-2): DGGITQSPKYLFRKEGQNVTLSCEQNLNHDAMYWYRQDPGQGLRLIYYSQIVNDFQKGDIAEGYSVSREKKESFPLTVTSAQKNPTAFYLCASKGLAGVANTGELFFGEGSRLTVL.

V gene TRBV11-2 combines with J gene TRBJ1-5; D is unclear. The CDR3 sequence is 13 residues long. V was pared by 6 bases and J by 1 base, with 7 bases between. The germline gives CDR1 SGHAT, CDR2 FQNNGV. The CDR3: CASSRWSNQPQHF. The DNA of the CDR3 is TGTGCCAGCAGTCGGTGGAGCAATCAGCCCCAGCATTTT.

CDR3 DNA: TGTGCCAGCAGCCAACAGTCCCGGGGCGAGCAGTACGTC. This translates into CASSQQSRGEQYV. V is TRBV14 and J is TRBJ2-7; D might be TRBD2 (5 bases). Trimming pared 2 bases from V and 6 bases from J, leaving 11 bases between. The CDR3 consists of 13 residues. The germline CDR1 and CDR2 sequences are SGHDN and FVKESK.

This clone has only one observation. The V gene is TRBV30, the J gene TRBJ1-5; 7 nucleotides agree with TRBD1. The germline gives CDR1 GTSNPN, CDR2 SVGIG (reference sequence). With 0 bases clipped from V and 6 bases from J, the junction kept 5 bases outside the gene matches. The CDR3 extends over 14 amino acids. The CDR3: CAWSVGPGGQPQHF. CDR3 coding DNA: TGTGCCTGGAGTGTAGGGCCAGGGGGTCAGCCCCAGCATTTT.

The chain links TRBV2 to TRBJ1-1, with D tentatively TRBD1 (5 bases). Looked up from germline, CDR1 is SNHLY and CDR2 is FYNNEI. Trimming took off 8 bases at V and 3 bases at J, with 13 bases between the two ends. The CDR3 length is 13 residues. The CDR3 is CASGQGRYTEAFF. DNA for the CDR3: TGTGCCAGCGGACAAGGGAGGTACACTGAAGCTTTCTTT.

The CDR3 loop is CASSLIAVPNEQFF. CDR3 DNA sequence: TGTGCCAGCAGTTTAATTGCAGTCCCCAATGAGCAGTTCTTC. The chain employs TRBV27 and TRBJ2-1; D unclear. Germline CDR1 is MNHEY and CDR2 is SMNVEV (reference sequence). Trimming shortened V by 2 bases and J by 6 bases, and 11 bases separated the two germline ends. The CDR3 sequence is 14 residues long.

The chain uses TRBV18 and TRBJ1-4, with TRBD1 identical over 7 bases. Germline CDR1 reads KGHSH; CDR2 reads LQKENI. With 3 bases clipped from V and 6 bases from J, the junction kept 10 bases outside the gene matches. There are 16 residues in the CDR3. The CDR3, as DNA: TGTGCCAGCTCACCCAGAGGGGGACAGCGAGATGAAAAACTGTTTTTT. It codes for CASSPRGGQRDEKLFF.

The chain joins TRBV11-3 to TRBJ1-1; D uncertain. The germline gives CDR1 SGHNT, CDR2 YENEEA. The V end lost 1 base, the J end lost 6 bases, and 6 bases lay between the germline ends. The CDR3 runs to 12 residues. The CDR3 DNA is TGTGCCAGCAGCTTAGGGGAGGCTGAAGCTTTCTTT. Encoded protein: CASSLGEAEAFF.

The rearrangement joins TRBV5-1 to TRBJ2-7; tentative D call: TRBD2 (6 bases). The V and J ends lost 4 bases and 2 bases respectively, with 19 bases between them. This CDR3 is 16 amino acids long. CDR1 and CDR2 from the germline V gene are SGHRS and YFSETQ. CDR3 nucleotide sequence: TGCGCCAGCAGCAAATTTAGCGGAGGGGCGACCTACGAGCAGTACTTC. Protein: CASSKFSGGATYEQYF.

This clone was recorded a few times. The chain combines TRBV27 with TRBJ2-7; perhaps TRBD1 as D (6 bases). CDR1 is MNHEY and CDR2 is SMNVEV in the germline V gene (reference sequence). Between the trimmed V and J ends, which lost 4 bases and 9 bases, there was a span of 13 bases. This CDR3 contains 12 residues. The CDR3 region has the DNA TGTGCCAGCAGTTCTGGCAGGGGCTTGCAGTACTTC. As protein: CASSSGRGLQYF.

The chain is built from TRBV11-3 and TRBJ2-2, with D perhaps TRBD1 (5 bases). Trimming took 0 bases from V and 1 from J, leaving 15 bases between them. Germline CDR1 is SGHNT and CDR2 is YENEEA. CDR3 size: 18 residues. The CDR3 spells CASSLEIAQGLNTGELFF. In DNA, the CDR3 is TGTGCCAGCAGCTTAGAAATCGCGCAGGGTTTGAACACCGGGGAGCTGTTTTTT.

This clone appeared a single time. V is TRBV19 and J is TRBJ2-1, with TRBD2 as a possible D gene (6 bases). CDR3 size: 17 residues. CDR1 LNHDA and CDR2 SQIVND come from the germline V gene (reference sequence). V was cut by 3 bases and J by 1 base, with 16 bases left in between. CDR3 coding DNA: TGTGCCAGTAGTATTTGGTCTGCGGCGGGATCCTACAATGAGCAGTTCTTC. This sequence encodes CASSIWSAAGSYNEQFF. Full variable domain (remainder filled in from reference TRBV19 and TRBJ2-1): DGGITQSPKYLFRKEGQNVTLSCEQNLNHDAMYWYRQDPGQGLRLIYYSQIVNDFQKGDIAEGYSVSREKKESFPLTVTSAQKNPTAFYLCASSIWSAAGSYNEQFFGPGTRLTVL.

This chain connects TRBV19 to TRBJ1-1, with 10 nucleotides matching TRBD1. Per the germline V gene, CDR1 is LNHDA and CDR2 is SQIVND (reference sequence). This CDR3 has 16 amino acids. Trimming at V came to 5 bases and at J to 5 bases, leaving 11 bases not matched to a gene. The CDR3: CASSPSPGTGDTEAFF. CDR3 nucleotides: TGTGCCAGTAGTCCGAGTCCCGGGACAGGGGATACTGAAGCTTTCTTT.

This clone was detected once. V and J are TRBV10-2 and TRBJ2-3; 8 nucleotides line up with TRBD2. V lost 2 bases and J lost 4; bases outside the gene matches: 8. Germline CDR1 is WSHSY and CDR2 is SAAADI. The CDR3 loop spans 16 amino acids. The CDR3 DNA follows: TGCGCCAGCAGTGAGGAGAGGGGAGCGGGAGCAGATACGCAGTATTTT. Residues: CASSEERGAGADTQYF.

Worth noting for this clone: Other DNA sequences within the sample encode an identical CDR3. This chain connects TRBV9 to TRBJ2-1, with 8 bases lining up with TRBD2. The CDR3 loop spans 15 amino acids. The V gene's germline CDR1 is SGDLS and CDR2 YYNGEE. V was pared by 0 bases and J by 4 bases, with 3 bases of the junction left unmatched. The CDR3: CASSVGSGAYNEQFF. As DNA, the CDR3 is TGTGCCAGCAGCGTAGGTAGCGGGGCTTACAATGAGCAGTTCTTC. The full variable domain, rest sourced from reference TRBV9 and TRBJ2-1, is DSGVTQTPKHLITATGQRVTLRCSPRSGDLSVYWYQQSLDQGLQFLIQYYNGEERAKGNILERFSAQQFPDLHSELNLSSLELGDSALYFCASSVGSGAYNEQFFGPGTRLTVL.

The chain employs TRBV5-1 and TRBJ2-2, with D possibly being TRBD2 (5 bases). The ends were cut back, 0 bases at V and 2 bases at J, with 8 bases in the middle. Germline lookup yields CDR1 SGHRS and CDR2 YFSETQ. This CDR3 comprises 15 residues. The CDR3 region is CASSLVRGNTGELFF. In DNA, the CDR3 is TGCGCCAGCAGCTTGGTTCGGGGAAACACCGGGGAGCTGTTTTTT. Complete variable domain (other parts from reference TRBV5-1 and TRBJ2-2): KAGVTQTPRYLIKTRGQQVTLSCSPISGHRSVSWYQQTPGQGLQFLFEYFSETQRNKGNFPGRFSGRQFSNSRSEMNVSTLELGDSALYLCASSLVRGNTGELFFGEGSRLTVL.

The chain joins TRBV12-3 or TRBV12-4 to TRBJ1-2, with D hard to call. This CDR3 region has 12 residues. Trimming shortened V by 4 bases and J by 4 bases, and 7 bases separated the two germline ends. The CDR3: CASSSTSYGYTF. In nucleotides, the CDR3 is TGTGCCAGCAGTTCAACCAGCTATGGCTACACCTTC.

This sequence joins TRBV5-1 and TRBJ2-7; D is possibly TRBD2 (5 bases). V was shortened by 1 base and J by 5 bases, with 13 bases between the two germline ends. The CDR3 consists of 14 residues. Looked up from germline, CDR1 is SGHRS and CDR2 is YFSETQ. CDR3 sequence (DNA): TGCGCCAGCAGCTTGCCGGGTCCTAGCAACGAGCAGTACTTC. Translation gives CASSLPGPSNEQYF.

This clone came up once. This chain joins TRBV6-1 and TRBJ2-7; tentatively, D is TRBD2 (6 bases). Germline assignment: CDR1 MNHNS and CDR2 SASEGT. Trimming removed 8 bases from V and 3 bases from J, with 14 bases in between. CDR3 length equals 13 residues. The CDR3, as DNA: TGTGCCAGCTTAGCTGGGGGGTACTACGAGCAGTACTTC. Translated: CASLAGGYYEQYF.

The rearrangement links TRBV19 to TRBJ2-1; unclear D gene. Trimming shortened V by 9 bases and J by 7 bases, and 4 bases separated the two germline ends. CDR3 size: 9 residues. In germline, CDR1 is LNHDA, CDR2 SQIVND (reference sequence). CDR3 nucleotide sequence: TGTGCCAGCCTAAATGAGCAGTTCTTC. Translated, it gives CASLNEQFF.

The rearrangement joins TRBV9 to TRBJ2-1; 7 bases match TRBD1. V gave up 3 bases and J gave up 0 bases; unmatched junction bases: 3. The germline gives CDR1 SGDLS, CDR2 YYNGEE. The CDR3 spans 15 residues. CDR3 sequence (DNA): TGTGCCAGCAGCGCGGGACAGAGCTCCTACAATGAGCAGTTCTTC. The encoded protein is CASSAGQSSYNEQFF. The variable domain in full, with the rest retrieved from reference TRBV9 and TRBJ2-1, is DSGVTQTPKHLITATGQRVTLRCSPRSGDLSVYWYQQSLDQGLQFLIQYYNGEERAKGNILERFSAQQFPDLHSELNLSSLELGDSALYFCASSAGQSSYNEQFFGPGTRLTVL.

The V gene is TRBV28, the J gene TRBJ2-2, with D perhaps TRBD1 (6 bases). Germline CDR1 is MDHEN and CDR2 is SYDVKM. This CDR3 spans 14 amino acids. Trimming removed 8 bases at V and 6 bases at J, with 16 bases between. The CDR3 sequence is CASLSHRDAGELFF. The CDR3 DNA reads TGTGCCAGCCTCTCCCACAGGGATGCCGGGGAGCTGTTTTTT.

V is TRBV5-8 and J is TRBJ1-1, with 10 bases identical to TRBD1. Germline loops: CDR1 SGHTS, CDR2 YDEGEE. The CDR3 totals 13 residues. V trimming: 4 bases; J trimming: 10 bases; junction bases outside the gene matches: 7. CDR3 in DNA: TGTGCCAGCAGCCGGGGACAGGGGTACGGAGCTTTCTTT. Amino acids: CASSRGQGYGAFF.

The rearrangement joins TRBV11-2 to TRBJ1-4, with D unclear. Trimming took 8 bases from V and 12 from J, leaving 13 bases between them. Germline values: CDR1 SGHAT, CDR2 FQNNGV. CDR3 length: 11 amino acids. Here the CDR3 DNA reads TGTGCCAGCGGATATTGGGGAGAACTGTTTTTT. Amino acid sequence: CASGYWGELFF.

The chain joins TRBV2 to TRBJ2-5; D is ambiguous. This CDR3 is built from 12 residues. Trimming shortened V by 6 bases and J by 4 bases, and 9 bases separated the two germline ends. Germline loops: CDR1 SNHLY, CDR2 FYNNEI. CDR3 DNA: TGTGCCAGCAGGCCCTTTAGAGAGACCCAGTACTTC. It translates to CASRPFRETQYF.